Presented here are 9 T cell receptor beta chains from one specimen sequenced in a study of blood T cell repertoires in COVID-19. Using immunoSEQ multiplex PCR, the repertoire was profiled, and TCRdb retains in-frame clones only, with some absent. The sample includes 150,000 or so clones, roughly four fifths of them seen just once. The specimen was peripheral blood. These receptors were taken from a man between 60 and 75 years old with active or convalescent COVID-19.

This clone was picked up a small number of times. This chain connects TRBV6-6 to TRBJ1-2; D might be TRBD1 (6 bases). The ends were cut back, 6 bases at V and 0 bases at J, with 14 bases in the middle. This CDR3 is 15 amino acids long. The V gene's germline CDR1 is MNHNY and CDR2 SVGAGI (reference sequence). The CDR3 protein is CASRVDRNANYGYTF. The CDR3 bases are TGTGCCAGCAGGGTAGACAGGAACGCTAACTATGGCTACACCTTC.

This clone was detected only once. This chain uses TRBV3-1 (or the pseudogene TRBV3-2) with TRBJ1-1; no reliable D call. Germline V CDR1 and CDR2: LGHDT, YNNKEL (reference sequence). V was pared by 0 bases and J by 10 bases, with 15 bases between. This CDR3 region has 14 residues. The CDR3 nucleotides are TGTGCCAGCAGCCAAGATTCAACGGGAGGGAGAGCTTTCTTT. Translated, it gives CASSQDSTGGRAFF.

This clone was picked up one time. The CDR3 coding sequence is TGTGCCAGCAGCTTAGTAGCGGGAGCCGGCAATGAGCAGTTCTTC. This translates into CASSLVAGAGNEQFF. J is TRBJ2-1 and V is TRBV7-9, with 9 bases identical to TRBD2. Germline V gene lookup returns CDR1 SEHNR and CDR2 FQNEAQ (reference sequence). The V and J ends lost 1 base and 6 bases, in that order; junction bases with no gene match: 4. The CDR3 runs 15 residues.

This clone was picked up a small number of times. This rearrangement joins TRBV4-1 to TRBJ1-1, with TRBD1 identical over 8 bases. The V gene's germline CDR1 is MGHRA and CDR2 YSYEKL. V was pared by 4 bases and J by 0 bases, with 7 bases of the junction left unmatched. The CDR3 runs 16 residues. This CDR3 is CASSPLGQGMNTEAFF. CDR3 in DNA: TGCGCCAGCAGCCCGCTCGGACAGGGCATGAACACTGAAGCTTTCTTT.

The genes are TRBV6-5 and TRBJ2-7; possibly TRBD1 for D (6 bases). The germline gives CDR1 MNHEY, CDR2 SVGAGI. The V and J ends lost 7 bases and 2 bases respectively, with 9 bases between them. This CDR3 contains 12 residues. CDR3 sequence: CASTDRTYEQYF. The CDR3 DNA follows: TGTGCCAGCACGGACAGAACCTACGAGCAGTACTTC.

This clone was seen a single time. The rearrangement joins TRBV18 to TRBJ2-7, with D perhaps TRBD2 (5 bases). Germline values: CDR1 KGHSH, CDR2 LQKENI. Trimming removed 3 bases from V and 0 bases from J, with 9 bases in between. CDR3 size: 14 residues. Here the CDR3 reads CASSPAGHSYEQYF. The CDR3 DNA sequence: TGTGCCAGCTCACCGGCGGGCCACTCCTACGAGCAGTACTTC.

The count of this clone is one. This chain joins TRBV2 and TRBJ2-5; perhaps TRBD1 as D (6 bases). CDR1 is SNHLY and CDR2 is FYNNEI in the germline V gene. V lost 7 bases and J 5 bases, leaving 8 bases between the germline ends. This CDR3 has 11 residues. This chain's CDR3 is CASNRAETQYF. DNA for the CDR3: TGTGCCAGCAACAGGGCGGAGACCCAGTACTTC.

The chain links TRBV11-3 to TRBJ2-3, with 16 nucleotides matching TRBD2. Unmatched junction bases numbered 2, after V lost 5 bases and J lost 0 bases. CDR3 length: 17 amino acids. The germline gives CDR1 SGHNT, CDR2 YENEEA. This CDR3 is CASSPGLAGGSTDTQYF. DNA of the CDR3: TGTGCCAGCAGCCCGGGACTAGCGGGGGGGAGCACAGATACGCAGTATTTT.

In nucleotides, the CDR3 is TGTGCCAGCAGGGGGGGGTCGAGTGAAAAACTGTTTTTT. This encodes CASRGGSSEKLFF. This sequence joins TRBV27 and TRBJ1-4; maybe TRBD1 (5 bases). Trimming stripped 6 bases from V and 7 bases from J, with 12 bases between. Germline loops: CDR1 MNHEY, CDR2 SMNVEV (reference sequence). The CDR3 runs 13 residues.